This TCR beta chain was sequenced for a study of blood T cell repertoires in COVID-19. Study information: Whether acute or convalescent, the COVID-19 samples came from the United States, Italy and Spain. PBMCs, B-cell-depleted T cells, or T cells provided the cDNA or gDNA that made up the material.

Some clones are missing from TCRdb's copy, which holds only in-frame ones; the method was immunoSEQ multiplex PCR. The sample lists around 250,000 clones; about 86% were seen once. The CDR3 extends over 12 amino acids. Trimming removed 8 bases at V and 6 bases at J, with 11 bases between. Germline V gene lookup returns CDR1 SNHLY and CDR2 FYNNEI. The sample comprised peripheral blood. This sequence originates from a man older than 75 with acute or convalescent COVID-19. The chain carries TRBV2 and TRBJ1-5, with D possibly being TRBD1 (6 bases). CDR3 in amino acids: CASQGSGQPQHF. The CDR3 region has the DNA TGTGCCAGCCAGGGGTCGGGTCAGCCCCAGCATTTT.